This T cell receptor beta chain is from a study of OX40 agonist ivuxolimab in advanced cancers. As for the study in general: Enrollees could have had prior anti-PD-1, anti-PD-L1 or anti-CTLA-4 therapy, which about 40% had received. The study's findings and limits: Partial responders at 0.1-3.0 mg/kg showed near-lowest clonal expansion.

Turning to this clone: Its cognate antigen is unknown.

Germline V gives CDR1 MDHEN, CDR2 SYDVKM. V trimming: 6 bases; J trimming: 6 bases; junction bases outside the gene matches: 14. CDR3 length: 16 residues. Assay: immunoSEQ multiplex PCR; the TCRdb copy retains only in-frame clones and omits some. The sample shows approximately 52,000 clones, less than 85% of them seen only once. The material sequenced was CD4+ or CD8+ T cells sorted from blood, taken in a trial of the OX40 agonist ivuxolimab. This TCR was recovered from an adult with an advanced solid tumor such as melanoma, head and neck, liver or kidney cancer. The chain uses TRBV28 and TRBJ1-2, with 9 positions matching TRBD1. The CDR3 DNA follows: TGTGCCAGCAGGGAACCCTCCGGGACAGGGAAAAATGGCTACACCTTC. It encodes CASREPSGTGKNGYTF.